The present T cell receptor beta chain was sequenced within a study of T cells in tuberculosis. Study-level points and caveats: T cells binding CD1B-GMM tetramer weakly possibly escaped the sort.

Thawed, overnight-rested PBMC were stained with GMM-loaded CD1B tetramer, viability dye and anti-CD3, then sorted. The CD1B tetramers carried C32 glucose monomycolate purified from Rhodococcus equi. PBMC for tetramer sorting were first depleted of CD14-expressing monocytes. From each donor, roughly 99,000 tetramer-negative cells were sorted. Per the germline V gene, CDR1 is SEHNR and CDR2 is FQNEAQ (reference sequence). The CDR3 runs to 13 residues. The V segment lost 4 bases and the J segment 1 base; nucleotides outside the gene matches: 0. This clone was seen a few times. No alpha-beta pairing information exists for these sequences. This table comes from immunoSEQ multiplex PCR, and its TCRdb copy is limited to in-frame clones, with some not included. The sample lists about 58,000 clones, 70% to 90% occurring once.

The sequencing input was CD1b-GMM tetramer-negative cells sorted from PBMCs. This chain joins TRBV7-9 and TRBJ2-7; TRBD1 matches 8 bases. The source of this sequence is an adult woman with latent tuberculosis. The CDR3 coding sequence is TGTGCCAGCAGCTGGACAGGGTCCTACGAGCAGTACTTC. This gives the protein CASSWTGSYEQYF.